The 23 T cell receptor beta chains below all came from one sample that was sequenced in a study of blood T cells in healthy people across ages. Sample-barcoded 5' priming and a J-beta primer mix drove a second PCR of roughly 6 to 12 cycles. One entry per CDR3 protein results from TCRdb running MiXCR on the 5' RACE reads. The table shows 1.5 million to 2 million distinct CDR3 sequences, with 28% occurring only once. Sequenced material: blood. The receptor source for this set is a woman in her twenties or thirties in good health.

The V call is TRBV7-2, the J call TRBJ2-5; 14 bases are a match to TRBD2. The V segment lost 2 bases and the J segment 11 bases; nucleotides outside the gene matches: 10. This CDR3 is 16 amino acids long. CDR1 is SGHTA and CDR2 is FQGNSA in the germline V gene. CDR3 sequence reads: CASSLQTSGRGNEQYF. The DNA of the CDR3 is TGTGCCAGCAGCTTACAGACTAGCGGGAGGGGGAATGAGCAGTACTTC.

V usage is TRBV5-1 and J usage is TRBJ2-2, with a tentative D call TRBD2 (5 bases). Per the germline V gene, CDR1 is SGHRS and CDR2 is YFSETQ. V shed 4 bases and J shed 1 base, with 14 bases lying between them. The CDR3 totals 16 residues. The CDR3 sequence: CASSVEAGLNTGELFF. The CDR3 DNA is TGCGCCAGCAGCGTGGAGGCAGGCCTGAACACCGGGGAGCTGTTTTTT.

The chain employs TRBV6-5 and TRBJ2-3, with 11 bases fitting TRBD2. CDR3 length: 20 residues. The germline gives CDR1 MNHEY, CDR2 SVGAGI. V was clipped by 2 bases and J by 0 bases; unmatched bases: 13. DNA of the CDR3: TGTGCCAGCAGTTACGTTCCCCCGGGACTAGCGGACCCGAGCACAGATACGCAGTATTTT. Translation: CASSYVPPGLADPSTDTQYF.

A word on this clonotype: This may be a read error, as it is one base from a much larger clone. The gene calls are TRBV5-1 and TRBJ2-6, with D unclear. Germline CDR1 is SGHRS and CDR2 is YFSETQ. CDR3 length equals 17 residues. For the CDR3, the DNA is TGCGCCAGCGGCTTGGCTTACTCGGTCTCTGGGGCCAACGTCCTGACTTTC. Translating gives CASGLAYSVSGANVLTF.

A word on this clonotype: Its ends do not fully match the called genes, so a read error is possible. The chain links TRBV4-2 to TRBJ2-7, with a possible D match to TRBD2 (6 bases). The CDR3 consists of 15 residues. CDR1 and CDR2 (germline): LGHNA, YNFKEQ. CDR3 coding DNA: TGTGCCAGCAGCCAAGAAGTAGCGGAACGCTACGAGCTGTACTTC. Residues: CASSQEVAERYELYF.

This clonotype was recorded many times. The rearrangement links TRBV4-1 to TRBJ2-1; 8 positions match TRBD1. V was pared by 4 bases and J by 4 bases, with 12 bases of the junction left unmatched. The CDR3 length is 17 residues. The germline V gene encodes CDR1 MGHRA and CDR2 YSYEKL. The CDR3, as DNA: TGCGCCAGCAGCCCGAGACAGGACAGGGCGGTATACAATGAGCAGTTCTTC. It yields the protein CASSPRQDRAVYNEQFF.

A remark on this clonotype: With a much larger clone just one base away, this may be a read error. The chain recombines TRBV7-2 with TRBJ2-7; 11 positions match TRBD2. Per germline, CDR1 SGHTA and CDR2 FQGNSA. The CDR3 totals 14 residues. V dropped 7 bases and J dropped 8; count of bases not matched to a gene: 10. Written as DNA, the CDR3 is TGTGCCAGCATCAAATTAGCGGGAGGGCCTCAGCAGTACTTC. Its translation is CASIKLAGGPQQYF. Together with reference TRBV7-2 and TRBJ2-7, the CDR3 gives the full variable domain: GAGVSQSPSNKVTEKGKDVELRCDPISGHTALYWYRQSLGQGLEFLIYFQGNSAPDKSGLPSDRFSAERTGGSVSTLTIQRTQQEDSAVYLCASIKLAGGPQQYFGPGTRLTVT.

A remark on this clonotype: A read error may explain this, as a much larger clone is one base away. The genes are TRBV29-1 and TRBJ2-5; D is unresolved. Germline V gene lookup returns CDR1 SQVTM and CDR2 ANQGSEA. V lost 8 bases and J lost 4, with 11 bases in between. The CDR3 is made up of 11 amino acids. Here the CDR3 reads CSPRWGETQYF. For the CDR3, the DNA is TGCAGCCCCCGGTGGGGAGAGACCCAGTACTTC.

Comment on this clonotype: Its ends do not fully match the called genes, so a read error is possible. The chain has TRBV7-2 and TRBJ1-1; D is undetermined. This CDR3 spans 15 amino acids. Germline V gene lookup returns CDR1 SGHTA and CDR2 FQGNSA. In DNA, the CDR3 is TGTGCCGGCAGCTTCGGACGGTCTGCGTACACTGAAGCTTTCTTT. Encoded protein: CAGSFGRSAYTEAFF.

The CDR3 DNA follows: TGTGCCAGCTCACCGAGACAGGTCTCGACGGGTGAAAAACTGTTTTTT. It yields the protein CASSPRQVSTGEKLFF. The rearrangement uses TRBV18 and TRBJ1-4; D is perhaps TRBD1 (6 bases). Germline V gives CDR1 KGHSH, CDR2 LQKENI. The CDR3 totals 16 residues. V gave up 3 bases and J gave up 7 bases, with 18 bases separating them.

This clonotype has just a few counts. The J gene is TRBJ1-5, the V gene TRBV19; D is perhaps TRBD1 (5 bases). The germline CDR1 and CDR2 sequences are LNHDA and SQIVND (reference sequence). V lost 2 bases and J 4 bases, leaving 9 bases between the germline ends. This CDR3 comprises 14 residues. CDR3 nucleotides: TGTGCCAGTAGTATAACAGCAGGGAATCAGCCCCAGCATTTT. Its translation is CASSITAGNQPQHF. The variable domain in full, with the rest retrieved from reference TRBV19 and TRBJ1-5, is DGGITQSPKYLFRKEGQNVTLSCEQNLNHDAMYWYRQDPGQGLRLIYYSQIVNDFQKGDIAEGYSVSREKKESFPLTVTSAQKNPTAFYLCASSITAGNQPQHFGDGTRLSIL.

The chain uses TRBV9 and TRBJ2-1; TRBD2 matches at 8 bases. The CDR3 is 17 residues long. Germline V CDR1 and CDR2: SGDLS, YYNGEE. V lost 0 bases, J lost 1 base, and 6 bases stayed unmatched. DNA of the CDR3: TGTGCCAGCAGCGTAGAGCCCGGGGGGGTATCCTACAATGAGCAGTTCTTC. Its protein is CASSVEPGGVSYNEQFF.

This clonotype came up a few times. The CDR3 coding sequence is TGTGCCAGCAGCTTATCTTTAGGGAATTCCTATAGCAATCAGCCCCAGCATTTT. Translating it yields CASSLSLGNSYSNQPQHF. The V call is TRBV7-2, the J call TRBJ1-5; no reliable D call. The CDR3 extends over 18 amino acids. Trimming shortened V by 2 bases and J by 0 bases, and 17 bases separated the two germline ends. Germline lookup yields CDR1 SGHTA and CDR2 FQGNSA.

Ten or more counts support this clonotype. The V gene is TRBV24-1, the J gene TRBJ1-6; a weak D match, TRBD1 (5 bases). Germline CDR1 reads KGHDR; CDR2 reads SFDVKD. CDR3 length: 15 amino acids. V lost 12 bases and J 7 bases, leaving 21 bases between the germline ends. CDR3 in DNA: TGTGCCCCTTTTTACCGACAGCCGGAGAATTCACCCCTCCACTTT. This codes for CAPFYRQPENSPLHF.

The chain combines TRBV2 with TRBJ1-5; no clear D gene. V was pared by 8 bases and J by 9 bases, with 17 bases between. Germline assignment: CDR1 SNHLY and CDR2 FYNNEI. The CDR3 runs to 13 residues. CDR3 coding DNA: TGTGCCAGCGGCGGGTTGCCCGGGTTGCCCCAGCATTTT. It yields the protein CASGGLPGLPQHF. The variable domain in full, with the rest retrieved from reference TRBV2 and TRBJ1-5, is EPEVTQTPSHQVTQMGQEVILRCVPISNHLYFYWYRQILGQKVEFLVSFYNNEISEKSEIFDDQFSVERPDGSNFTLKIRSTKLEDSAMYFCASGGLPGLPQHFGDGTRLSIL.

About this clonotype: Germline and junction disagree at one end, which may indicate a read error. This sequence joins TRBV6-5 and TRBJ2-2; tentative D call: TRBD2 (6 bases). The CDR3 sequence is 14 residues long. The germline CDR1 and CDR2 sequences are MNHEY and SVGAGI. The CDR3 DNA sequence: TGTGCCAGCAGTTACTCATTCGGGGGTAGGGAGCGGTTTTTT. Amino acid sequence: CASSYSFGGRERFF.

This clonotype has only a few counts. This CDR3 reads CATSSETGISSYNEQFF. The CDR3 nucleotides are TGTGCCACCAGCAGTGAAACAGGGATAAGCTCCTACAATGAGCAGTTCTTC. V is TRBV15 and J is TRBJ2-1; the D gene is possibly TRBD1 (6 bases). The CDR3 loop spans 17 amino acids. Trimming shortened V by 3 bases and J by 0 bases, and 15 bases separated the two germline ends. The germline V gene has CDR1 LNHNV and CDR2 YYDKDF (reference sequence).

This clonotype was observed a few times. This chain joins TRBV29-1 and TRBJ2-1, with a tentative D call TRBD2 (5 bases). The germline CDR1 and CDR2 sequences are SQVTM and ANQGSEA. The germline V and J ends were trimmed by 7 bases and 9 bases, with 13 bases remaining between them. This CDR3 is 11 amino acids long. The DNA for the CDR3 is TGCAGCGGTGGCCGGGGAATTGAGCAGTTCTTC. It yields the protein CSGGRGIEQFF.

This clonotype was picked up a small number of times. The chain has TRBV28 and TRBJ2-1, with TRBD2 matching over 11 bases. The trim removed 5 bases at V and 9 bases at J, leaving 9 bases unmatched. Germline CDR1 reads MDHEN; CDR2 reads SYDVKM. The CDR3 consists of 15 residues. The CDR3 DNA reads TGTGCCAGCAGTCCCCGACTAGCGGGGAGTTTTGAGCAGTTCTTC. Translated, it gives CASSPRLAGSFEQFF. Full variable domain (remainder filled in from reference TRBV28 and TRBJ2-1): DVKVTQSSRYLVKRTGEKVFLECVQDMDHENMFWYRQDPGLGLRLIYFSYDVKMKEKGDIPEGYSVSREKKERFSLILESASTNQTSMYLCASSPRLAGSFEQFFGPGTRLTVL.

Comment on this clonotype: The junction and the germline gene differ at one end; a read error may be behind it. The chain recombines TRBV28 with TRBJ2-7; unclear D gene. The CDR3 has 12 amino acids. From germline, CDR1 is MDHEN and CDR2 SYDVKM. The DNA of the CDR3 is TGTGCCAGCAGTGTGAGGATCTACAAGCAGTACTTC. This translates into CASSVRIYKQYF.

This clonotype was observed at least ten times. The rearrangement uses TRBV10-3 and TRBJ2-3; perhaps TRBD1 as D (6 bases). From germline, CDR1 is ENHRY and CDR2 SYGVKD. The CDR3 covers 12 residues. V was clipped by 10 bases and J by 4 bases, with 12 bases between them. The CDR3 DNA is TGTGCCACCGCCGGGACATCAGATACGCAGTATTTT. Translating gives CATAGTSDTQYF.

The CDR3 sequence: CSADDREDTQYF. As DNA, the CDR3 is TGCAGTGCGGACGACAGAGAAGATACGCAGTATTTT. The V gene is TRBV20-1, the J gene TRBJ2-3, with a weak D call TRBD1 (5 bases). The germline gives CDR1 DFQATT, CDR2 SNEGSKA (reference sequence). CDR3 size: 12 residues. V was cut by 6 bases and J by 5 bases, with 12 bases left in between.

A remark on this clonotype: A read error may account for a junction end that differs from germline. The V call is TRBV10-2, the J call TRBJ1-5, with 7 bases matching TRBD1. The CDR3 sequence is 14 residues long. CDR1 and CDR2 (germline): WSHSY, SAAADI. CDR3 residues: CASSESLTGRPQHF. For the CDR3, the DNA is TGCGCCAGTAGTGAGTCGCTGACAGGGAGGCCCCAGCATTTT.